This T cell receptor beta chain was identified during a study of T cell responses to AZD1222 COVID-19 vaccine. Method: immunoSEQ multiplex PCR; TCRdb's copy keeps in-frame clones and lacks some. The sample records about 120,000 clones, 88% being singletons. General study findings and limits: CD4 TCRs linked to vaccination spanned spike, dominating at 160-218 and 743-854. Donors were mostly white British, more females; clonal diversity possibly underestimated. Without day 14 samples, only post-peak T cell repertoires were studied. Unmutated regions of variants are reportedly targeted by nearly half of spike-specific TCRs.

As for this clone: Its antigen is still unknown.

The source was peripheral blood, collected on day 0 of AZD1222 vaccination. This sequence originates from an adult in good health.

The CDR3 loop is CASSRTTGVVPEAFF. In nucleotides, the CDR3 is TGTGCCAGCAGTCGCACGACAGGGGTAGTTCCTGAAGCTTTCTTT. The V gene is TRBV6-2 or TRBV6-3, the J gene TRBJ1-1, with TRBD1 matching over 8 bases. The germline CDR1 and CDR2 sequences are MNHEY and SVGEGT. The trim removed 5 bases at V and 6 bases at J, leaving 11 bases unmatched. The CDR3 extends over 15 amino acids.